What follows is one T cell receptor beta chain and its context. The antigen remains unidentified. The data stem from a study of T cells expressing NK-cell markers. Points from the study as a whole: About 1.0-8% of CD8+ T cells in roughly six donors belonged to dominant NKG2C+ clonotypes. There remained a lack of clarity about HCMV specificity of expanded NKG2C+ T cell clones.

Scientists made TCR beta cDNA using 5'RACE template switching with UMIs. TCRdb reanalyzed the 5' RACE reads and collapses them to one entry per CDR3 protein, without DNA. This sample's clone table lists fewer than 550,000 distinct CDR3 sequences. The germline V gene has CDR1 MNHEY and CDR2 SVGEGT. CDR3 length: 11 amino acids. The specimen sequenced was blood T cells: a sorted CD56 or NKG2C T cell subset, CD4+ or CD8+ T cells, or bulk PBMC T cells (not recorded which). This TCR was sampled from a woman aged 45-60 years in good health. The V and J genes are TRBV6-2 or TRBV6-3 and TRBJ1-2. The CDR3 sequence is CASTVGRGYTF.